Listed below are T cell receptor beta chains from one sample, sequenced in a study of cytomegalovirus exposure and HLA in healthy donors. Clones were read by immunoSEQ multiplex PCR, and TCRdb kept only the in-frame ones, dropping some. In the table there are tens of thousands of clones, about 92% of which are singletons. Sequenced sample: PBMCs. The receptor source for this set is a man aged 18-30 years in good health and CMV-seronegative. Each CDR3 is given with its conserved first and last residue. Each record gives: V gene, J gene, clone size, D gene, CDR3 protein, CDR3 DNA. D genes are given only for firm matches. Only some rows state a clone size, as once, few, many or a class for expanded clones.

TRBV6-5	TRBJ1-3	-	-	CASSARVTGNTIYF	TGTGCCAGCAGTGCCAGGGTAACTGGAAACACCATATATTTT
TRBV5-4	TRBJ2-1	-	-	CASSLDPFGRGRNEQFF	TGTGCCAGCAGCTTGGATCCCTTTGGCAGGGGCAGGAATGAGCAGTTCTTC
TRBV4-2	TRBJ1-5	-	-	CASSQDQGYSNQPQHF	TGTGCCAGCAGCCAAGATCAGGGCTATAGCAATCAGCCCCAGCATTTT
TRBV6-1	TRBJ2-7	-	-	CASRLYEQYF	TGTGCCAGCAGACTCTACGAGCAGTACTTC
TRBV7-9	TRBJ2-5	-	TRBD2	CASSVLWPGLTFQETQYF	TGTGCCAGCAGCGTCCTATGGCCGGGACTAACTTTCCAAGAGACCCAGTACTTC
TRBV30	TRBJ2-4	-	-	CAWSRIKLRGAKNIQYF	TGTGCCTGGAGTAGGATTAAATTGCGGGGCGCCAAAAACATTCAGTACTTC
TRBV7-2	TRBJ1-2	-	-	CASSFGPGQGNYGYTF	-
TRBV19	TRBJ1-5	few	-	CASSVQGEGYQPQHF	TGTGCCAGTAGTGTACAGGGCGAGGGCTATCAGCCCCAGCATTTT
TRBV10-3	TRBJ2-3	-	-	CAIRTSGSTDTQYF	TGTGCCATCCGCACGAGCGGTAGCACAGATACGCAGTATTTT
TRBV2	TRBJ2-5	-	-	CASSEEKTGVETQYF	TGTGCCAGCAGTGAAGAGAAAACGGGGGTGGAGACCCAGTACTTC
TRBV18	TRBJ2-3	-	-	CASSPRQGSGTQYF	TGTGCCAGCTCACCACGGCAGGGTTCGGGTACGCAGTATTTT
TRBV28	TRBJ2-1	-	TRBD1	CASSLLQGVYNEQFF	TGTGCCAGCAGTTTACTACAGGGGGTCTACAATGAGCAGTTCTTC
TRBV10-2	TRBJ2-6	once	-	CASSVEGAGANVLTF	TGCGCCAGCAGTGTGGAGGGTGCGGGGGCCAACGTCCTGACTTTC
TRBV6-1	TRBJ2-7	-	-	CASSFRGIYEQYF	TGTGCCAGCAGCTTCCGGGGGATCTACGAGCAGTACTTC
TRBV7-8	TRBJ2-3	-	-	CASSDYTDTQYF	TGTGCCAGCAGCGACTACACAGATACGCAGTATTTT
TRBV4-2	TRBJ2-3	-	TRBD2	CASSQGSGSTLDTQYF	TGTGCCAGCAGCCAAGGAAGCGGGAGCACCCTAGATACGCAGTATTTT
TRBV29-1	TRBJ2-3	-	TRBD2	CSVVRTSGSTDTQYF	TGCAGCGTCGTCAGGACTAGCGGGAGTACAGATACGCAGTATTTT
TRBV5-1	TRBJ1-3	-	-	CASSLALESSGNTIYF	TGCGCCAGCAGCTTGGCATTGGAGAGCTCTGGAAACACCATATATTTT
TRBV21-1	TRBJ2-7	-	-	CASNLGTGNYEQYF	TGTGCCAGCAACCTCGGGACAGGTAACTACGAGCAGTACTTC
TRBV7-2	TRBJ2-2	-	-	CASSSNLNTGELFF	TGTGCCAGCAGCTCCAATTTGAACACCGGGGAGCTGTTTTTT
TRBV6-4	TRBJ2-3	many	-	CASSAGTTDTQYF	TGTGCCAGCAGTGCCGGGACTACAGATACGCAGTATTTT
TRBV5-1	TRBJ2-6	-	-	CASSSTGSGANVLTF	TGCGCCAGCAGCTCGACAGGCTCTGGGGCCAACGTCCTGACTTTC
TRBV27	TRBJ2-3	-	-	CASSLRAAAQDTQYF	TGTGCCAGCAGTTTAAGAGCGGCCGCCCAGGATACGCAGTATTTT
TRBV6-1	TRBJ1-2	-	-	CASSEAHRVANYGYTF	TGTGCCAGCAGTGAAGCTCACAGGGTAGCTAACTATGGCTACACCTTC
TRBV6-6	TRBJ2-1	once	TRBD1	CATDRDRGGDEQFF	TGTGCCACCGATCGGGACAGGGGTGGCGATGAGCAGTTCTTC
TRBV5-1	TRBJ2-7	-	-	CASSLYQGPYEQYF	TGCGCCAGCAGCTTGTACCAGGGCCCCTACGAGCAGTACTTC
TRBV30	TRBJ2-7	-	-	CAWALMANEQYF	TGTGCCTGGGCCTTGATGGCCAACGAGCAGTACTTC
TRBV19	TRBJ1-6	-	-	CASSMVEGPYNSPLHF	TGTGCCAGTAGTATGGTGGAGGGCCCCTATAATTCACCCCTCCACTTT
TRBV19	TRBJ2-6	-	-	CASGGTFGANVLTF	TGTGCCAGTGGGGGGACGTTTGGGGCCAACGTCCTGACTTTC
TRBV2	TRBJ2-3	-	-	CASSERVAAGGTQYF	TGTGCCAGCAGTGAAAGGGTAGCGGCTGGAGGTACGCAGTATTTT
TRBV7-8	TRBJ2-7	-	TRBD1	CASSLTDRAQQYF	TGTGCCAGCAGTCTAACGGACAGGGCTCAGCAGTACTTC
TRBV15	TRBJ2-3	-	-	CATSRDEVWRDSDTQYF	TGTGCCACCAGCAGAGATGAGGTCTGGCGGGATAGTGATACGCAGTATTTT
TRBV7-3	TRBJ1-2	-	-	CASSLPIISRGWTNYGYTF	TGTGCCAGCAGCCTTCCGATAATATCCCGGGGTTGGACTAACTATGGCTACACCTTC
TRBV21-1	TRBJ1-2	few	-	CASSQGREDFRGNYGYTF	TGTGCCAGCAGCCAAGGGAGGGAAGACTTCCGAGGTAACTATGGCTACACCTTC
TRBV5-4	TRBJ1-5	-	-	CASSLGAGDQPQHF	TGTGCCAGCAGCCTGGGGGCAGGTGATCAGCCCCAGCATTTT
TRBV2	TRBJ2-1	-	-	CASSEGGYLYNEQFF	TGTGCCAGCAGTGAAGGAGGGTATCTGTACAATGAGCAGTTCTTC
TRBV10-2	TRBJ2-7	-	-	CASSGESQGSTYSYEQYF	TGCGCCAGCAGTGGCGAGAGTCAGGGTTCAACTTACTCCTACGAGCAGTACTTC
TRBV5-1	TRBJ2-2	-	-	CASSSRADTGELFF	TGCGCCAGCAGCTCGCGCGCGGACACCGGGGAGCTGTTTTTT
TRBV4-2	TRBJ2-7	-	TRBD1	CASSLNRDRSSYEQYF	TGTGCCAGCAGCCTAAACCGGGACAGATCCTCCTACGAGCAGTACTTC
TRBV29-1	TRBJ2-7	-	TRBD1	CSVTAGTGEYEQYF	TGCAGCGTTACCGCCGGGACAGGAGAATACGAGCAGTACTTC
TRBV5-4	TRBJ2-7	large	TRBD2	CASRPFLAGGDYEQYF	TGTGCCAGCAGGCCCTTTCTAGCGGGGGGGGATTACGAGCAGTACTTC
TRBV5-5	TRBJ1-1	-	-	CASSLAVGEAFF	TGTGCCAGCAGCTTGGCCGTCGGTGAAGCTTTCTTT
TRBV6-6	TRBJ2-5	-	TRBD2	CASSYGLAEETQYF	TGTGCCAGCAGTTACGGGCTAGCGGAAGAGACCCAGTACTTC
TRBV2	TRBJ2-1	-	-	CASCDIGAGNEQFF	TGTGCCAGCTGTGATATTGGAGCGGGCAATGAGCAGTTCTTC
TRBV6-1	TRBJ1-5	once	-	CASSEAPQGQPQHF	TGTGCCAGCAGTGAAGCACCCCAGGGGCAGCCCCAGCATTTT
TRBV18	TRBJ2-3	-	-	CASSPGPAADTQYF	TGTGCCAGCTCACCGGGGCCCGCCGCAGATACGCAGTATTTT
TRBV4-1	TRBJ2-1	-	TRBD2	CASSLLAGEHNEQFF	TGCGCCAGCAGCCTACTAGCGGGAGAGCACAATGAGCAGTTCTTC
TRBV18	TRBJ1-1	-	-	CASSLITDSLNTEAFF	TGTGCCAGCTCGCTAATTACCGACAGTTTGAACACTGAAGCTTTCTTT
TRBV4-3	TRBJ2-7	-	-	CASSQDLRLDYEQYF	TGCGCCAGCAGCCAAGACCTCCGACTGGATTACGAGCAGTACTTC
TRBV5-1	TRBJ1-2	-	TRBD1	CASSFGQGEGYTF	TGCGCCAGCAGCTTTGGACAGGGGGAGGGCTACACCTTC
TRBV27	TRBJ1-1	-	-	CASSFNRLVGTEAFF	TGTGCCAGCAGTTTTAACAGGCTCGTCGGCACTGAAGCTTTCTTT
TRBV4-3	TRBJ2-3	-	TRBD2	CASSLLLAGPTDTQYF	TGCGCCAGCAGCCTCCTACTAGCGGGACCCACAGATACGCAGTATTTT
TRBV6-4	TRBJ2-2	-	TRBD1	CASSPGTGEAGELFF	TGTGCCAGCAGTCCCGGGACAGGGGAGGCCGGGGAGCTGTTTTTT
TRBV5-6	TRBJ2-7	-	TRBD2	CASLSTLAGPKSYEQYF	TGTGCCAGCCTATCGACCCTAGCGGGACCAAAATCCTACGAGCAGTACTTC
TRBV10-3	TRBJ1-1	-	TRBD1	CAISESDRGLTEAFF	TGTGCCATCAGTGAGTCAGACAGGGGGCTTACTGAAGCTTTCTTT
TRBV2	TRBJ2-5	once	-	CASRRVGETQYF	TGTGCCAGCAGGAGAGTTGGAGAGACCCAGTACTTC
TRBV5-1	TRBJ1-3	few	-	CASSPRGDSSSGNTIYF	TGCGCCAGCAGCCCGAGAGGGGACTCCTCCTCTGGAAACACCATATATTTT
TRBV13	TRBJ2-3	-	-	CASSLEGAADTQYF	TGTGCCAGCAGCCTCGAAGGGGCGGCAGATACGCAGTATTTT